Ten or more counts support the clone carrying this TCR beta chain. Germline V gives CDR1 MRHNA, CDR2 SNTAGT. Trimming removed 6 bases from V and 2 bases from J, with 8 bases in between. This CDR3 has 12 residues. The sample originates from a study of tumor and adjacent non-tumor tissue in lung cancer. About the research overall: Patients were aged about 30 to 85, ten or so men and 5 women, stage I to III.

The template was RNA from unsorted bulk tissue. A modified ARM-PCR protocol with three rounds of nested PCR amplified TCRbeta. Via MiXCR, TCRdb re-called the multiplex PCR reads, giving one row per CDR3 protein. The data contain about 68,000 distinct CDR3 sequences, about 61% of them seen just once; the ten biggest clones take up about 19%. The receptor comes from a man aged 45 to 65 with non-small cell lung cancer. V gene TRBV6-4 combines with J gene TRBJ2-7; possible D gene TRBD1, 5 bases. The sequencing sample was made of lung tumor tissue. Written as DNA, the CDR3 is TGTGCCAGCAGCGACAGACCCTACGAGCAGTACTTC. Protein product: CASSDRPYEQYF.